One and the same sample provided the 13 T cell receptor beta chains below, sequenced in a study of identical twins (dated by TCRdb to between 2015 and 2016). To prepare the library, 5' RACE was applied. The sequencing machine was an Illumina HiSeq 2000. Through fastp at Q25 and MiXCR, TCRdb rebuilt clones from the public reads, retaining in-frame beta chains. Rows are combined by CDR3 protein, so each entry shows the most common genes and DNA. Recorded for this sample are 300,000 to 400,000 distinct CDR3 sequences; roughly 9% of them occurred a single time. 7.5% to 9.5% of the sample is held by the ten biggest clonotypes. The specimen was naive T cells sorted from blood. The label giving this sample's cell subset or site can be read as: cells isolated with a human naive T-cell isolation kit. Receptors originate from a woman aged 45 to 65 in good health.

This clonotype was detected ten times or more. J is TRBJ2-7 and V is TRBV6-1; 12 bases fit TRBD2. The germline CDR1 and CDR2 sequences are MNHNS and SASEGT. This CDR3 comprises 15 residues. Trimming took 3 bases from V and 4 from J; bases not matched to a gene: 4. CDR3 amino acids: CASSDTSGRRYEQYV. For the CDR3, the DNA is TGTGCCAGCAGTGACACTAGCGGGAGGCGTTACGAGCAGTACGTC.

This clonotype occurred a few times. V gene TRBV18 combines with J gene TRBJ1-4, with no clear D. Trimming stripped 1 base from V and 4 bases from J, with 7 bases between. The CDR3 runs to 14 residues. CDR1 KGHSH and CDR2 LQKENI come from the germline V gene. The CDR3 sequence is CASSPREFNEKLFF. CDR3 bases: TGTGCCAGCTCACCACGGGAATTTAATGAAAAACTGTTTTTT.

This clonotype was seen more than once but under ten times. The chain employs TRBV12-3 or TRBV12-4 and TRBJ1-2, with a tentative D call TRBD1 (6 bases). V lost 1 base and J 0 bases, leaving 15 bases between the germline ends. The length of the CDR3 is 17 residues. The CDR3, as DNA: TGTGCCAGCAGTTTAGGTTTGGGGCCAGGGGCTAACTATGGCTACACCTTC. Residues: CASSLGLGPGANYGYTF.

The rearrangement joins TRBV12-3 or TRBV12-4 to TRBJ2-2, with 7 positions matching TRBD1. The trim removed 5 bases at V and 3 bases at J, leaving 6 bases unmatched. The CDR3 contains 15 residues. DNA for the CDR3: TGTGCCAGCAGTGATGGACAGGATGACACCGGGGAGCTGTTTTTT. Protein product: CASSDGQDDTGELFF.

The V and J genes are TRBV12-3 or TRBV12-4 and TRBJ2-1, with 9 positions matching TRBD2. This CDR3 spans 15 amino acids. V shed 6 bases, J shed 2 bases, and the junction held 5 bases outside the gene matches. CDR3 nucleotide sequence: TGTGCCAGCAGGTCGACTAGCGGCACCTACAATGAGCAGTTCTTC. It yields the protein CASRSTSGTYNEQFF.

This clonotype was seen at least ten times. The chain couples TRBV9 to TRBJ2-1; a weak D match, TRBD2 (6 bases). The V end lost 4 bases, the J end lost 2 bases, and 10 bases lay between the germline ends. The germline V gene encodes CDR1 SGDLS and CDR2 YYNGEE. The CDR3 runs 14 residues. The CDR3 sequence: CASSPASAYNEQFF. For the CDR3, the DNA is TGTGCCAGCAGCCCGGCTAGCGCCTACAATGAGCAGTTCTTC. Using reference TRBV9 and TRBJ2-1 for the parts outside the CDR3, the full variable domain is DSGVTQTPKHLITATGQRVTLRCSPRSGDLSVYWYQQSLDQGLQFLIQYYNGEERAKGNILERFSAQQFPDLHSELNLSSLELGDSALYFCASSPASAYNEQFFGPGTRLTVL.

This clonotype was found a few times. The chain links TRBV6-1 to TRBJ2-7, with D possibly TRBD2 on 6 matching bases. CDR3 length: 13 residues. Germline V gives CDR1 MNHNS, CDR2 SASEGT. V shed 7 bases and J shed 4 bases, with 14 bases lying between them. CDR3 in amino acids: CASIPRGGYEQYF. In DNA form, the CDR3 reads TGTGCCAGCATTCCCCGTGGGGGGTACGAGCAGTACTTC.

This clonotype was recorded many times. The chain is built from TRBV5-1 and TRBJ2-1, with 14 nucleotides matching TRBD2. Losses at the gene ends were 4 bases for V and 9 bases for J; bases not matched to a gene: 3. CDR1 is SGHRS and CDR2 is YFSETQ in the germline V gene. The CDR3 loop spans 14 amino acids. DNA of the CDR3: TGCGCCAGCAGCCCAGGACTAGCGGGAGGTGAGCAGTTCTTC. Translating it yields CASSPGLAGGEQFF.

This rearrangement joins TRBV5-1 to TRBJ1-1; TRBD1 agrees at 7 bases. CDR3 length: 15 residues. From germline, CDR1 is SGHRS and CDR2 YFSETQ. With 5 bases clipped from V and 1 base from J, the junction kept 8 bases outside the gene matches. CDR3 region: CASRPKTGKNTEAFF. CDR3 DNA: TGCGCCAGCAGACCTAAGACAGGGAAGAACACTGAAGCTTTCTTT.

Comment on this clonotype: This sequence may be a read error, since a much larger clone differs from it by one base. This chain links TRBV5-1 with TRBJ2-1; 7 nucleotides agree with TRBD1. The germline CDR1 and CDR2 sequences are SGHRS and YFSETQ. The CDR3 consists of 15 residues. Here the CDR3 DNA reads TGCGCCACCAGCTTGGAACAGGGGTTCTACAATGAGCAGTTCTTC. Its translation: CATSLEQGFYNEQFF.

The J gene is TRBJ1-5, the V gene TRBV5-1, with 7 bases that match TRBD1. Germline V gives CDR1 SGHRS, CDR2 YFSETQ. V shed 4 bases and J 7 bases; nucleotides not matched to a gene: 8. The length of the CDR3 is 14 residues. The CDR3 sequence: CASSRDSTNQPQHF. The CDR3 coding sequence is TGCGCCAGCAGCCGGGACAGTACCAACCAGCCCCAGCATTTT.

CDR3: CASSLGGTDNSPLHF. The CDR3 DNA sequence: TGTGCCAGCAGCCTCGGTGGAACAGATAATTCACCCCTCCACTTT. V usage is TRBV3-1 and J usage is TRBJ1-6; D unresolved. The CDR3 sequence is 15 residues long. Looked up from germline, CDR1 is LGHDT and CDR2 is YNNKEL (reference sequence). Deletions cut 4 bases from V and 5 bases from J, with 12 bases between.

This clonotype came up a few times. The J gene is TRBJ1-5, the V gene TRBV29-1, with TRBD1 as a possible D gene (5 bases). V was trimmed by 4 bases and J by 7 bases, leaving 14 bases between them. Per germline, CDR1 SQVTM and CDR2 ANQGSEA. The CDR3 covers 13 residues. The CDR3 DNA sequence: TGCAGCGTTGCAGGTCACTGGGGCCAGCCCCAGCATTTT. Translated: CSVAGHWGQPQHF. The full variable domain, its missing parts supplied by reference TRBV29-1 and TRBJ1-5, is SAVISQKPSRDICQRGTSLTIQCQVDSQVTMMFWYRQQPGQSLTLIATANQGSEATYESGFVIDKFPISRPNLTFSTLTVSNMSPEDSSIYLCSVAGHWGQPQHFGDGTRLSIL.